A selection of T cell receptor beta chains follows, all from one sample in a study of post-analysis software for immune sequencing data. TCRdb recomputed calls from the PCR reads with MiXCR, one row per CDR3 protein. The sample consists of roughly 670,000 distinct CDR3 sequences, approximately 59% of them appearing once. Sequencing was performed on blood. The receptor source for this set is a girl aged 2-10 years with multiple sclerosis. CDR3s include the opening cysteine and the closing phenylalanine or tryptophan. D genes are given only for firm matches. Where a row states a size, it is once, few, many or the class of an expanded clone; other rows omit it.

v_gene,d_gene,j_gene,abundance,CDR3aa,CDR3nt
TRBV29-1,-,TRBJ2-1,few,CSVRGLRGGRSEQFF,TGCAGCGTTCGGGGTCTGAGGGGGGGCCGGAGTGAGCAGTTCTTC
TRBV6-2/TRBV6-3,-,TRBJ2-3,-,CASSSDTRIPDTQYF,TGTGCCAGCAGTTCCGATACTAGGATCCCAGATACGCAGTATTTT
TRBV11-2,-,TRBJ1-2,once,CASSLYREARYTF,TGTGCCAGCAGCCTTTACAGGGAAGCCCGGTACACCTTC
TRBV12-3/TRBV12-4,-,TRBJ2-1,-,CASSTKRGGYNEQFF,TGTGCCAGCAGTACAAAGAGGGGTGGCTACAATGAGCAGTTCTTC
TRBV6-4,-,TRBJ1-1,-,CASSDSRGDTEAFF,TGTGCCAGCAGTGACTCTAGGGGGGACACTGAAGCTTTCTTT
TRBV10-3,-,TRBJ2-5,-,CAISESPGGQPQETQYF,TGTGCCATCAGTGAGTCGCCGGGGGGCCAACCCCAAGAGACCCAGTACTTC
TRBV29-1,-,TRBJ2-1,few,CSVDPSASSYNEQFF,TGCAGCGTTGACCCTAGCGCGAGCTCCTACAATGAGCAGTTCTTC
TRBV28,-,TRBJ2-3,-,CASSFVGGYTQYF,TGTGCCAGCAGTTTTGTCGGAGGGTATACGCAGTATTTT
TRBV12-3/TRBV12-4,-,TRBJ2-3,-,CASRTSGKGGDTQYF,TGTGCCAGCCGCACTTCAGGGAAGGGGGGGGATACGCAGTATTTT
TRBV29-1,-,TRBJ1-2,once,CSVEDPVAGYTF,TGCAGCGTTGAGGACCCCGTGGCGGGCTACACCTTC
TRBV12-3/TRBV12-4,-,TRBJ2-1,once,CASSPSRPEQFF,TGTGCCAGCAGTCCCTCTCGCCCTGAGCAGTTCTTC
TRBV6-5,-,TRBJ2-1,-,CASSHSPKNDRFNNEQFF,TGTGCCAGCAGCCACTCACCGAAGAACGACAGGTTCAACAATGAGCAGTTCTTC
TRBV7-6,-,TRBJ2-7,-,CASSSRALTEQYF,TGTGCCAGCAGCTCGCGAGCACTAACCGAGCAGTACTTC
TRBV5-1,-,TRBJ2-3,-,CASSWEQSTDTQYF,TGCGCCAGCAGCTGGGAGCAGAGCACAGATACGCAGTATTTT
TRBV7-2,-,TRBJ1-1,-,CASSLDRWNTEAFF,TGTGCCAGCAGCTTAGACAGATGGAACACTGAAGCTTTCTTT
TRBV29-1,TRBD2,TRBJ2-5,-,CSVRLAGGAETQYF,TGCAGCGTACGACTAGCGGGGGGGGCCGAGACCCAGTACTTC
TRBV6-6,-,TRBJ2-5,few,CASSSSSGQQETQYF,TGTGCCAGCAGTTCGAGTTCAGGACAGCAAGAGACCCAGTACTTC
TRBV12-3/TRBV12-4,TRBD1,TRBJ2-1,few,CASSRPGGNEQFF,TGTGCCAGCAGTCGTCCAGGGGGCAATGAGCAGTTCTTC
TRBV4-2,TRBD1,TRBJ1-2,many,CASSQDFDRQGGYTF,TGTGCCAGCAGCCAAGATTTTGATAGACAGGGCGGCTACACCTTC
TRBV12-3/TRBV12-4,TRBD1,TRBJ2-5,few,CASSPLTGTPETQYF,TGTGCCAGCAGTCCCTTGACAGGGACCCCCGAGACCCAGTACTTC
TRBV10-2,TRBD2,TRBJ2-7,-,CASSDGAGGPYEQYF,TGCGCCAGCAGTGATGGCGCGGGAGGGCCCTACGAGCAGTACTTC
TRBV12-3/TRBV12-4,-,TRBJ2-5,few,CASIKLGSETQYF,TGTGCCAGCATAAAGCTGGGCTCTGAGACCCAGTACTTC
TRBV20-1,-,TRBJ2-7,few,CSVRGPTPYEQYF,TGCAGCGTCCGTGGCCCAACCCCCTACGAGCAGTACTTC
TRBV9,-,TRBJ1-2,-,CASSVQERGYTF,TGTGCCAGCAGCGTTCAAGAGCGTGGCTACACCTTC
TRBV12-3/TRBV12-4,-,TRBJ1-2,-,CASSPPRLYGYTF,TGTGCCAGCAGTCCGCCCAGACTCTATGGCTACACCTTC
TRBV12-3/TRBV12-4,TRBD2,TRBJ2-1,-,CASSLAGVDEQFF,TGTGCCAGCTCACTAGCGGGAGTAGATGAGCAGTTCTTC
TRBV20-1,-,TRBJ2-1,-,CSARDVGDEQFF,TGCAGTGCTAGAGATGTCGGGGATGAGCAGTTCTTC
TRBV5-1,-,TRBJ2-1,few,CASSFDPQSEQFF,TGCGCCAGCAGCTTTGACCCCCAGTCTGAGCAGTTCTTC
TRBV28,TRBD2,TRBJ2-5,-,CASSLDEGLAGVPETQYF,TGTGCCAGCAGTTTAGACGAGGGACTAGCGGGAGTTCCAGAGACCCAGTACTTC
TRBV7-2,TRBD2,TRBJ2-5,-,CASSARTREQYF,TGTGCCAGCAGCGCCCGGACTAGGGAGCAGTACTTC
TRBV11-2,-,TRBJ2-5,-,CASTMTRHETQYF,TGTGCCAGCACAATGACTCGTCATGAGACCCAGTACTTC
TRBV20-1,TRBD2,TRBJ2-1,-,CSALGTSGRAEQFF,TGCAGTGCTCTAGGGACTAGCGGGAGGGCGGAGCAGTTCTTC
TRBV12-3/TRBV12-4,-,TRBJ2-3,once,CASSLHGVTYSTDTQYF,TGTGCCAGCAGTTTACACGGAGTCACCTACTCCACAGATACGCAGTATTTT
TRBV7-2,-,TRBJ2-3,few,CASSLVGRRSQDTQYF,TGTGCCAGCAGCTTAGTAGGGAGGCGGTCACAAGATACGCAGTATTTT
TRBV6-5,TRBD2,TRBJ2-1,-,CASSYSVGAGGPNEQFF,TGTGCCAGCAGTTACTCCGTTGGGGCGGGAGGGCCTAATGAGCAGTTCTTC
TRBV27,TRBD1,TRBJ1-2,-,CASSFTTRTGIYGYTF,TGTGCCAGCAGTTTCACAACCCGGACAGGGATCTATGGCTACACCTTC
TRBV6-6,-,TRBJ1-5,-,CASSYGARSGQPQHF,TGTGCCAGCAGTTACGGGGCCAGGAGCGGTCAGCCCCAGCATTTT
TRBV12-3/TRBV12-4,TRBD1,TRBJ1-2,few,CASRNRGNYGYTF,TGTGCCAGCAGGAACAGGGGAAACTATGGCTACACCTTC
TRBV10-3,-,TRBJ1-2,-,CAISESSPDGYTF,TGTGCCATCAGTGAGTCCTCTCCTGATGGCTACACCTTC
TRBV7-2,-,TRBJ2-5,-,CASSWTRDPVWETQYF,TGTGCCAGCAGCTGGACTCGGGACCCAGTGTGGGAGACCCAGTACTTC
TRBV10-3,TRBD1,TRBJ1-2,-,CAISSQGAGGYTF,TGTGCCATCAGTTCTCAGGGGGCCGGTGGCTACACCTTC
TRBV2,-,TRBJ2-1,-,CASTKLRGDSYNEQFF,TGTGCCAGCACCAAACTCCGAGGTGACTCCTACAATGAGCAGTTCTTC
TRBV20-1,-,TRBJ2-3,-,CSARDRRGGTVHVPDTQYF,TGCAGTGCTAGAGATAGACGGGGTGGGACGGTGCACGTCCCAGATACGCAGTATTTT
TRBV20-1,TRBD2,TRBJ2-3,-,CSARSLAGAEADTQYF,TGCAGTGCTAGATCCTTAGCGGGAGCAGAGGCAGATACGCAGTATTTT
TRBV18,TRBD1,TRBJ2-7,-,CASSPGPDRGIYEQYF,TGTGCCAGCTCACCAGGACCGGACAGGGGGATATACGAGCAGTACTTC